This TCR beta chain was found in a study of patients and donors after allogeneic stem cell transplantation. This clonotype came up a few times. TCRdb reprocessed the RT-PCR reads via MiXCR and lists one record per CDR3 protein. This table holds about 960,000 distinct CDR3 sequences, roughly 18% found once. The CDR3 length is 14 residues. Germline loops: CDR1 MNHNS, CDR2 SASEGT. J gave up 4 bases and V 6 bases, and 4 bases lay outside the gene matches. The genes are TRBV6-1 and TRBJ2-1, with 9 bases lining up with TRBD1. The receptor was isolated from a human donor who was either an allogeneic HSCT recipient or a stem cell or donor lymphocyte infusion donor (not recorded which). It is not recorded whose cells these are; they may come from a transplant donor. What was sequenced was blood, either unsorted or a sorted T cell fraction (not recorded which). CDR3 loop: CASRGTGLYNEQFF. CDR3 sequence (DNA): TGTGCCAGCAGAGGGACAGGGTTATACAATGAGCAGTTCTTC.